The rows below give T cell receptor beta chains drawn from one sample of a study of cytomegalovirus exposure and HLA in healthy donors. Assay used: immunoSEQ multiplex PCR; TCRdb lists only in-frame clones, some missing. The sample lists under 150,000 clones, approximately 86% occurring once. Sequencing input: PBMCs. Receptors were obtained from a boy between 5 and 17 years old in good health and CMV-seronegative. Each CDR3 is given with its conserved first and last residue. The order of the fields is J gene, V gene, D gene, clone size, CDR3 protein, CDR3 DNA. D genes are given only for firm matches. Expanded clones get a size class; other rows say once, few or many, or leave the size out.

J: TRBJ2-6
V: TRBV9
D: TRBD1
size: .
CDR3: CASSAQGAGANVLTF
DNA: TGTGCCAGCAGCGCACAGGGGGCTGGGGCCAACGTCCTGACTTTC

J: TRBJ2-5
V: TRBV5-4
D: TRBD1
size: .
CDR3: CASSSRTGRETQYF
DNA: TGTGCCAGCAGCTCAAGGACAGGGCGAGAGACCCAGTACTTC

J: TRBJ2-1
V: TRBV27
D: .
size: .
CDR3: CASRRASEYNEQFF
DNA: TGTGCCAGCCGCCGGGCTAGCGAATACAATGAGCAGTTCTTC

J: TRBJ2-3
V: TRBV29-1
D: TRBD2
size: .
CDR3: CSVEWATSGPTDTQYF
DNA: TGCAGCGTTGAATGGGCGACTAGCGGACCCACAGATACGCAGTATTTT

J: TRBJ2-7
V: TRBV19
D: TRBD2
size: .
CDR3: CASTSLAGGIHEQYF
DNA: TGTGCCAGTACCTCACTAGCGGGGGGCATCCACGAGCAGTACTTC

J: TRBJ1-5
V: TRBV27
D: TRBD1
size: .
CDR3: CASSFYTGQGLQPQHF
DNA: TGTGCCAGCAGTTTTTATACGGGACAGGGACTTCAGCCCCAGCATTTT

J: TRBJ2-7
V: TRBV29-1
D: TRBD1
size: .
CDR3: CSVERQGSYEQYF
DNA: TGCAGCGTTGAGCGACAGGGTAGTTACGAGCAGTACTTC

J: TRBJ1-1
V: TRBV13
D: .
size: few
CDR3: CASSPGDGPTSTEAFF
DNA: TGTGCCAGCAGCCCGGGGGATGGACCCACGAGCACTGAAGCTTTCTTT

J: TRBJ2-1
V: TRBV6-5
D: .
size: .
CDR3: CASSYSGGDYNEQFF
DNA: TGTGCCAGCAGTTACTCAGGGGGAGACTACAATGAGCAGTTCTTC

J: TRBJ2-1
V: TRBV27
D: TRBD2
size: .
CDR3: CASSPGTSGYNEQFF
DNA: TGTGCCAGCAGTCCCGGGACTAGCGGATACAATGAGCAGTTCTTC

J: TRBJ1-2
V: TRBV7-9
D: .
size: .
CDR3: CSSSRDPGWANYGYTF
DNA: TGTTCCAGCAGCCGAGATCCAGGGTGGGCTAACTATGGCTACACCTTC

J: TRBJ1-5
V: TRBV5-6
D: .
size: .
CDR3: CASSSGLYSNQPQHF
DNA: TGTGCCAGCAGCTCTGGTCTATATAGCAATCAGCCCCAGCATTTT

J: TRBJ2-3
V: TRBV9
D: TRBD2
size: .
CDR3: CASSAHLLAGGPDTQYF
DNA: TGTGCCAGCAGCGCCCACTTACTAGCGGGTGGGCCAGATACGCAGTATTTT

J: TRBJ2-1
V: TRBV9
D: TRBD1
size: .
CDR3: CASSVGQYGNEQFF
DNA: TGTGCCAGCAGCGTGGGACAGTATGGAAATGAGCAGTTCTTC

J: TRBJ2-7
V: TRBV10-3
D: .
size: few
CDR3: CAISEFAGGNSYEQYF
DNA: TGTGCCATCAGTGAGTTCGCCGGGGGAAACTCCTACGAGCAGTACTTC

J: TRBJ2-2
V: TRBV12-5
D: .
size: .
CDR3: CASGLGQPGELFF
DNA: TGTGCTAGTGGTTTGGGCCAGCCCGGGGAGTTGTTTTTT

J: TRBJ2-7
V: TRBV29-1
D: TRBD2
size: .
CDR3: CSVEGTSGRSAYEQYF
DNA: TGCAGCGTTGAAGGGACTAGCGGGAGGTCGGCCTACGAGCAGTACTTC

J: TRBJ1-1
V: TRBV19
D: .
size: .
CDR3: CASSPLFGGGNTEAFF
DNA: TGTGCCAGTAGTCCCCTCTTTGGGGGAGGGAACACTGAAGCTTTCTTT

J: TRBJ2-1
V: TRBV4-1
D: TRBD2
size: .
CDR3: CASSPLAGGYNEQFF
DNA: TGCGCCAGCAGCCCCCTAGCGGGAGGCTACAATGAGCAGTTCTTC

J: TRBJ1-2
V: TRBV7-9
D: .
size: few
CDR3: CASSLLGLDGYGYTF
DNA: TGTGCCAGCAGCTTACTGGGACTCGACGGTTATGGCTACACCTTC

J: TRBJ2-1
V: TRBV11-2
D: .
size: .
CDR3: CASSPGARNNEQFF
DNA: TGTGCCAGCAGCCCCGGAGCCAGAAACAATGAGCAGTTCTTC

J: TRBJ1-1
V: TRBV2
D: TRBD1
size: .
CDR3: CASIPGQGFTEAFF
DNA: TGTGCCAGCATCCCGGGACAGGGTTTCACTGAAGCTTTCTTT

J: TRBJ1-2
V: TRBV7-2
D: TRBD1
size: .
CDR3: CASSPLGQGGYGYTF
DNA: TGTGCCAGCAGCCCCCTGGGACAGGGGGGCTATGGCTACACCTTC

J: TRBJ2-5
V: TRBV5-6
D: TRBD1
size: .
CDR3: CASSWTGQKEYF
DNA: TGTGCCAGCAGCTGGACAGGGCAGAAAGAATACTTC

J: TRBJ2-7
V: TRBV7-8
D: .
size: .
CDR3: CASSGTPYYEQYF
DNA: TGTGCCAGCAGCGGGACACCATACTACGAGCAGTACTTC

J: TRBJ1-1
V: TRBV11-3
D: .
size: .
CDR3: CATPEWSFF
DNA: TGTGCCACCCCTGAGTGGTCATTCTTT

J: TRBJ2-7
V: TRBV7-9
D: .
size: .
CDR3: CASSPPGQGSAYEQYF
DNA: TGTGCCAGCAGCCCCCCGGGGCAGGGGAGCGCCTACGAGCAGTACTTC

J: TRBJ2-1
V: TRBV9
D: TRBD1
size: once
CDR3: CASSPGTASYNEQFF
DNA: TGTGCCAGCAGCCCGGGGACAGCGTCCTACAATGAGCAGTTCTTC

J: TRBJ1-2
V: TRBV6-1
D: .
size: .
CDR3: CASMGGAHYTF
DNA: TGTGCCAGCATGGGAGGGGCCCACTATACCTTC

J: TRBJ2-1
V: TRBV20-1
D: .
size: .
CDR3: CSARVGEWQFF
DNA: TGCAGTGCTAGAGTAGGGGAATGGCAGTTCTTC

J: TRBJ1-3
V: TRBV2
D: .
size: .
CDR3: CASSQDRSGNTIYF
DNA: TGTGCCAGCAGTCAAGACAGATCTGGAAACACCATATATTTT

J: TRBJ2-3
V: TRBV19
D: .
size: .
CDR3: CASSIDEAIPTQYF
DNA: TGTGCCAGTAGTATAGATGAAGCTATCCCTACGCAGTATTTT

J: TRBJ2-7
V: TRBV5-1
D: .
size: .
CDR3: CASSLRRGGNEQYF
DNA: TGCGCCAGCAGCTTACGCAGGGGAGGGAACGAGCAGTACTTC

J: TRBJ1-5
V: TRBV12-5
D: TRBD1
size: .
CDR3: CASGRDRVDNQPQHF
DNA: TGTGCTAGTGGTCGGGACAGGGTGGACAATCAGCCCCAGCATTTT

J: TRBJ1-2
V: TRBV5-1
D: .
size: .
CDR3: CASSTQGYGYTF
DNA: TGCGCCAGCAGCACTCAGGGGTACGGCTACACCTTC

J: TRBJ1-2
V: TRBV6-1
D: .
size: .
CDR3: CASSQREGNYGYTF
DNA: TGTGCCAGCAGTCAGAGAGAGGGTAACTATGGCTACACCTTC

J: TRBJ1-2
V: TRBV6-1
D: .
size: .
CDR3: CASSVGTGNHTF
DNA: .

J: TRBJ2-1
V: TRBV4-2
D: TRBD1
size: .
CDR3: CASSRSWTGPYNEQFF
DNA: TGTGCCAGCAGCCGCAGTTGGACAGGACCATACAATGAGCAGTTCTTC

J: TRBJ2-7
V: TRBV7-2
D: TRBD2
size: .
CDR3: CASSLGLAGGLEQYF
DNA: TGTGCCAGCAGCTTAGGACTAGCGGGGGGGCTCGAGCAGTACTTC

J: TRBJ2-1
V: TRBV7-6
D: TRBD2
size: .
CDR3: CASSLSRTSGRAGEQFF
DNA: TGTGCCAGCAGCTTATCCCGTACTAGCGGGAGGGCCGGGGAGCAGTTCTTC

J: TRBJ1-6
V: TRBV4-1
D: TRBD1
size: .
CDR3: CASSQVGRDRGRSPLHF
DNA: TGCGCCAGCAGCCAAGTGGGCCGGGACAGGGGGCGATCACCCCTCCACTTT

J: TRBJ2-1
V: TRBV19
D: .
size: .
CDR3: CASSSEDSSYNEQFF
DNA: TGTGCCAGTAGTTCCGAGGACAGCTCCTACAATGAGCAGTTCTTC

J: TRBJ2-3
V: TRBV11-2
D: .
size: .
CDR3: CASSWAGSPADTQYF
DNA: TGTGCCAGCAGCTGGGCGGGATCCCCCGCAGATACGCAGTATTTT

J: TRBJ2-7
V: TRBV6-1
D: .
size: few
CDR3: CASSDLRQRGEQYF
DNA: TGTGCCAGCAGTGACCTCAGACAAAGGGGCGAGCAGTACTTC

J: TRBJ1-4
V: TRBV5-4
D: TRBD1
size: .
CDR3: CASSLDRGRVEKLFF
DNA: TGTGCCAGCAGCCTGGACAGGGGAAGGGTTGAAAAACTGTTTTTT

J: TRBJ2-5
V: TRBV7-6
D: .
size: .
CDR3: CASSRGEQETQYF
DNA: TGTGCCAGCAGCCGCGGGGAGCAAGAGACCCAGTACTTC

J: TRBJ2-7
V: TRBV6-6
D: .
size: .
CDR3: CASTDPGNYEQYF
DNA: TGTGCCAGCACGGACCCCGGGAACTACGAGCAGTACTTC

J: TRBJ2-1
V: TRBV4-3
D: .
size: .
CDR3: CASSQDPLATYNEQFF
DNA: TGCGCCAGCAGCCAAGATCCGCTAGCCACCTACAATGAGCAGTTCTTC

J: TRBJ1-1
V: TRBV7-2
D: .
size: .
CDR3: CASSLEGLTEAFF
DNA: TGTGCCAGCAGCTTAGAGGGGTTGACTGAAGCTTTCTTT

J: TRBJ1-2
V: TRBV30
D: .
size: once
CDR3: CAWTPGGLGYTF
DNA: TGTGCCTGGACCCCCGGGGGACTTGGCTACACCTTC

J: TRBJ2-4
V: TRBV5-4
D: .
size: .
CDR3: CASSPDSILAKNIQYF
DNA: TGTGCCAGCAGCCCGGACAGTATCTTAGCCAAAAACATTCAGTACTTC